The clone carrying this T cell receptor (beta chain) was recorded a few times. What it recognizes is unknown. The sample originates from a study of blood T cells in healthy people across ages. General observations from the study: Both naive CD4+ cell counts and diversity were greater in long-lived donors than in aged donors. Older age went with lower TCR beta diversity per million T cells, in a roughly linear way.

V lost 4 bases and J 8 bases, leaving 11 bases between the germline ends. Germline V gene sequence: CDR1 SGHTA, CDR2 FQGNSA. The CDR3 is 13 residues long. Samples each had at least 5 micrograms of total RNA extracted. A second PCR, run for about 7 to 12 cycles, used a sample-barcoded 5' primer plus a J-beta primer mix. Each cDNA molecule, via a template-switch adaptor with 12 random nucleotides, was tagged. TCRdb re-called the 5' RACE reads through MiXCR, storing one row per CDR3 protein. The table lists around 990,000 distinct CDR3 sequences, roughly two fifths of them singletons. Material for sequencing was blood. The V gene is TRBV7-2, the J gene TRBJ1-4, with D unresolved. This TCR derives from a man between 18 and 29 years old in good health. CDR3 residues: CASSSPDREKLFF. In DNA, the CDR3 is TGTGCCAGCAGCTCGCCAGACCGGGAAAAACTGTTTTTT.